Only one count was recorded for the clone carrying this T cell receptor beta chain. Its target is not known. The CDR3 extends over 19 amino acids. The germline V gene encodes CDR1 MGHRA and CDR2 YSYEKL. V lost 1 base and J lost 5; bases outside the gene matches: 13. This record comes from a study of shared clonotypes between healthy human individuals. Regarding the study as a whole: When compared with the clonotypes that were shared by all four sorted-subset donors, the non-shared clonotypes turned out to have lower generation probabilities. Depth was large, yet rarefaction showed that sorted-subset sequencing was incomplete.

TCRdb keeps only in-frame clones here, not all; method: immunoSEQ multiplex PCR. The data contain 900,000 to 1,200,000 clones, 75% to 85% of them singletons. What was sequenced was memory CD4+ T cells from PBMCs. Subset in this sample: CD45RA-negative fraction. This TCR derives from a man in his late teens or twenties in good health. Some clones in this sample may be carry-over from other donors' samples. The genes are TRBV4-1 and TRBJ2-7; 14 bases fit TRBD2. As DNA, the CDR3 is TGCGCCAGCAGCCAAGCGTTAAGGGGACTAGCGGGAGAGGGGAACGAGCAGTACTTC. Amino acid sequence: CASSQALRGLAGEGNEQYF.